Listed below are T cell receptor beta chains from one sample, sequenced in a study of neurological immune-mediated disorders. TCRdb used MiXCR to reprocess the 5' RACE reads, holding one entry per CDR3 protein. The table lists tens of thousands of distinct CDR3 sequences, about 10% of them singletons. The sample taken for sequencing was PBMCs. Every receptor here comes from a man aged 25-40 years in good health. Both conserved end residues are part of each CDR3. Fields, in order: D gene, clone size, J gene, V gene, CDR3 protein, CDR3 DNA. D genes are given only for firm matches. Expanded clones get a size class; other rows say once, few or many, or leave the size out.

.	.	TRBJ2-2	TRBV7-2	CASTLSIGNTGELFF	TGTGCCAGCACCCTCTCAATAGGGAACACCGGGGAGCTGTTTTTT
.	few	TRBJ2-5	TRBV20-1	CSATRLGETQYF	TGCAGTGCCACTAGACTAGGGGAGACCCAGTACTTC
TRBD2	many	TRBJ2-2	TRBV20-1	CSARLAGGFGELFF	TGCAGTGCGAGACTAGCGGGAGGGTTTGGGGAGCTGTTTTTT
TRBD2	few	TRBJ2-7	TRBV4-2	CASSQALGGGVYEQYF	TGTGCCAGCAGCCAAGCTTTGGGGGGGGGGGTCTACGAGCAGTACTTC
.	many	TRBJ2-3	TRBV24-1	CATSGPELAISPDTQYF	TGTGCCACCAGTGGTCCCGAGCTAGCCATTTCACCGGATACGCAGTATTTT
.	many	TRBJ2-3	TRBV7-2	CASSLGRWGRGDTQYF	TGTGCCAGCAGCTTAGGAAGATGGGGGAGAGGGGATACGCAGTATTTT
TRBD2	many	TRBJ2-3	TRBV6-2/TRBV6-3	CASRQAGAGTDTQYF	TGTGCCAGCAGGCAAGCGGGAGCCGGGACAGATACGCAGTATTTT
.	many	TRBJ2-7	TRBV28	CASSRDSWPYEQYF	TGTGCCAGCAGCCGAGACAGCTGGCCCTACGAGCAGTACTTC
.	many	TRBJ1-3	TRBV4-1	CASSQDTAYSAIYF	TGCGCCAGCAGCCAAGATACAGCCTATAGCGCCATATATTTT
TRBD2	.	TRBJ2-4	TRBV28	CASSGGLAVKNIQYF	TGTGCCAGCAGTGGGGGACTAGCGGTCAAAAACATTCAGTACTTC
TRBD1	many	TRBJ1-2	TRBV5-1	CASSLGGQGSGYTF	TGCGCCAGCAGCTTGGGCGGACAGGGGTCCGGCTACACCTTC
TRBD1	.	TRBJ2-2	TRBV6-1	CASSLGTDTGELFF	TGTGCCAGCAGTCTTGGGACAGACACCGGGGAGCTGTTTTTT
TRBD2	many	TRBJ2-3	TRBV20-1	CSASGGGVFTDTQYF	TGCAGTGCTTCGGGAGGCGGGGTTTTCACAGATACGCAGTATTTT
.	many	TRBJ2-1	TRBV11-2	CASSSTGINEQFF	TGTGCCAGCAGCTCGACAGGTATAAATGAGCAGTTCTTC
.	many	TRBJ2-7	TRBV28	CASSFQKQYF	TGTGCCAGCAGTTTCCAAAAGCAGTACTTC
TRBD1	many	TRBJ2-7	TRBV5-1	CASSLDRGYEQYF	TGCGCCAGCAGCTTGGACAGGGGTTACGAGCAGTACTTC
TRBD1	.	TRBJ1-1	TRBV7-2	CASSYDRGATEAFF	TGTGCCAGCAGCTATGACAGGGGAGCAACTGAAGCTTTCTTT
TRBD1	many	TRBJ1-6	TRBV2	CASSFSGGRGNSPLHF	TGTGCCAGCAGTTTCTCAGGGGGTCGGGGGAATTCACCCCTCCACTTT
TRBD2	many	TRBJ2-1	TRBV18	CASSPPAGGGNEQFF	TGTGCCAGCTCACCACCAGCGGGAGGTGGCAATGAGCAGTTCTTC
TRBD2	many	TRBJ2-2	TRBV5-1	CASSLGRELGELFF	TGCGCCAGCAGCTTGGGGCGGGAGCTCGGGGAGCTGTTTTTT
TRBD2	many	TRBJ2-1	TRBV25-1	CASSESGGGTTKSSYNEQFF	TGTGCCAGCAGTGAATCGGGAGGAGGGACTACTAAGAGCTCCTACAATGAGCAGTTCTTC
.	many	TRBJ2-1	TRBV7-9	CASSSGLLTYF	TGTGCCAGCAGCTCGGGACTCCTTACCTATTTC